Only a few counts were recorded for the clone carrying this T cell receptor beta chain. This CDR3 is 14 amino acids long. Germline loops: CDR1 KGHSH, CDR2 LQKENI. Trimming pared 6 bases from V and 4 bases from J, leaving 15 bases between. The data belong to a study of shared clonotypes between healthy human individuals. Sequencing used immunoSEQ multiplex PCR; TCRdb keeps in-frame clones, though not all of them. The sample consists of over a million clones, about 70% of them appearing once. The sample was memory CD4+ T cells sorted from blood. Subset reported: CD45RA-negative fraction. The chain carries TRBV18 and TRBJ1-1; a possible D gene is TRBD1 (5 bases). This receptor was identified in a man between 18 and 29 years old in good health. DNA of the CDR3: TGTGCCAGCTCCCAAGGGACGGGGGGCACTGAAGCTTTCTTT. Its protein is CASSQGTGGTEAFF.